Each of the 24 T cell receptor beta chains below was sequenced from the same sample in a study of CD8 T cells in ankylosing spondylitis (dated by TCRdb to the late 2010s). Libraries were constructed by 5' RACE. For sequencing, an Illumina HiSeq 2500 was employed. TCRdb applied fastp at Q25 and MiXCR to the public reads, then kept only in-frame beta chains. Merged by CDR3 protein, the rows form single entries marked with the most common genes and DNA. The sample table shows about 160,000 distinct CDR3 sequences, and around 9.6% are seen once. The top ten clones comprise over 13% of the sample. The sample was blood, either unsorted or a sorted T cell fraction (not recorded which). All receptors derive from a female donor with ankylosing spondylitis or in good health (not recorded which).

This clonotype was observed a handful of times. The rearrangement links TRBV27 to TRBJ1-1, with TRBD1 matching over 7 bases. The CDR3 is made up of 14 amino acids. V trimming: 5 bases; J trimming: 1 base; junction bases outside the gene matches: 4. Per germline, CDR1 MNHEY and CDR2 SMNVEV (reference sequence). CDR3: CASSIQGPNTEAFF. Written as DNA, the CDR3 is TGTGCCAGCAGTATACAGGGGCCGAACACTGAAGCTTTCTTT.

This clonotype has a count of ten or more. The chain joins TRBV12-3 or TRBV12-4 to TRBJ2-5; D perhaps matches TRBD1 (6 bases). The germline V and J ends were trimmed by 4 bases and 2 bases, with 14 bases remaining between them. This CDR3 region has 15 residues. CDR3 protein: CASSSDRDKQETQYF. CDR3 DNA: TGTGCCAGCAGTTCCGACCGGGACAAACAAGAGACCCAGTACTTC.

The table lists this clonotype with a few counts. The CDR3 nucleotides read TGTGCCAGCTCACCAAGCGGGTACGAGCAGTACTTC. Its translation: CASSPSGYEQYF. The V call is TRBV7-9, the J call TRBJ2-7; D possibly corresponds to TRBD2 (6 bases). This CDR3 spans 12 amino acids. Germline assignment: CDR1 SEHNR and CDR2 FQNEAQ (reference sequence). Trimming removed 8 bases at V and 4 bases at J, with 12 bases between.

This clonotype was observed at least ten times. This sequence joins TRBV12-3 or TRBV12-4 and TRBJ2-7, with TRBD2 matching 7 bases. This CDR3 has 13 amino acids. V dropped 6 bases and J dropped 2; count of bases not matched to a gene: 4. The CDR3 here is CASSPSGTYEQYF. The CDR3 DNA reads as TGTGCCAGCAGCCCTAGCGGAACCTACGAGCAGTACTTC.

This clonotype was observed a few times. In nucleotides, the CDR3 is TGTGCCAGCAGTTATGTGGGGAATGAGCAGTTCTTC. Residues: CASSYVGNEQFF. This chain joins TRBV6-2 or TRBV6-3 and TRBJ2-1; no firm D call. Trimming pared 3 bases from V and 7 bases from J, leaving 7 bases between. The CDR3 totals 12 residues. Germline CDR1 and CDR2: MNHEY and SVGEGT.

The CDR3 here is CASSPGREFNEQYF. The CDR3 coding sequence is TGTGCCAGCTCACCAGGGCGGGAGTTCAACGAGCAGTACTTC. The chain combines TRBV18 with TRBJ2-7; 7 nucleotides agree with TRBD2. This CDR3 is 14 amino acids long. CDR1 and CDR2 from the germline V gene are KGHSH and LQKENI. Unmatched junction bases numbered 6, after V lost 2 bases and J lost 5 bases.

This clonotype was counted a single time. This chain joins TRBV20-1 and TRBJ2-3; 11 bases are a match to TRBD2. This CDR3 has 17 residues. V was pared by 0 bases and J by 5 bases, with 10 bases of the junction left unmatched. Germline CDR1 reads DFQATT; CDR2 reads SNEGSKA (reference sequence). CDR3 region: CSARDTIAGGVVDTQYF. The CDR3 region has the DNA TGCAGTGCTAGAGATACCATAGCGGGAGGGGTGGTAGATACGCAGTATTTT.

The chain uses TRBV10-2 and TRBJ1-5; weak D call: TRBD1 (5 bases). The CDR3 contains 14 residues. Trimming removed 10 bases at V and 2 bases at J, with 15 bases between. CDR1 WSHSY and CDR2 SAAADI come from the germline V gene. CDR3 residues: CATQGIGGNQPQHF. As DNA, the CDR3 is TGCGCCACCCAGGGAATTGGAGGCAATCAGCCCCAGCATTTT.

The genes are TRBV27 and TRBJ2-1; 8 bases align to TRBD2. The V gene's germline CDR1 is MNHEY and CDR2 SMNVEV (reference sequence). Trimming removed 7 bases from V and 9 bases from J; junction bases left unmatched: 8. The CDR3 length is 13 residues. The CDR3 DNA reads TGTGCCAGCAAAGCGGGAGTGGGGCCTGAGCAGTTCTTC. It specifies CASKAGVGPEQFF.

The table lists this clonotype with a few counts. The rearrangement links TRBV9 to TRBJ2-1; either TRBD1 or TRBD2 may fit D (7 bases each). The CDR3 totals 15 residues. CDR1 and CDR2 from the germline V gene are SGDLS and YYNGEE. V lost 4 bases to trimming and J lost 5 bases, with 16 bases between them. DNA for the CDR3: TGTGCCAGCAGCCCAGGGGGGGAGGCGAACAATGAGCAGTTCTTC. The encoded protein is CASSPGGEANNEQFF.

With respect to this clonotype: A much bigger clone sits one base away, suggesting this may be a read error. The chain combines TRBV12-3 or TRBV12-4 with TRBJ2-7; unclear D gene. Trimming took off 6 bases at V and 6 bases at J, with 12 bases between the two ends. The CDR3 length is 12 residues. The CDR3 sequence: CASRHGRSEQYF. CDR3 DNA: TGTGCCAGCAGGCACGGCAGGTCCGAGCAGTACTTC.

The chain joins TRBV27 to TRBJ2-7; the D gene is possibly TRBD2 (6 bases). V lost 4 bases to trimming and J lost 9 bases, with 10 bases between them. Germline-derived CDR1 and CDR2 are MNHEY and SMNVEV (reference sequence). This CDR3 contains 11 residues. The CDR3 coding sequence is TGTGCCAGCAGTTATGGGGGGTTGCAGTACTTC. Translated: CASSYGGLQYF.

The V and J genes are TRBV7-9 and TRBJ2-1; D uncertain. The V gene lost 4 bases and the J gene lost 14 bases, with 18 bases spanning the gap. This CDR3 has 13 amino acids. Germline V gives CDR1 SEHNR, CDR2 FQNEAQ (reference sequence). The CDR3 loop is CASSSPAGPFEFF. Here the CDR3 DNA reads TGTGCCAGCAGCTCTCCTGCTGGTCCTTTTGAGTTCTTC.

V and J are TRBV4-1 and TRBJ2-2; D remains ambiguous. The germline V and J ends were trimmed by 1 base and 6 bases, with 9 bases remaining between them. The CDR3 loop spans 14 amino acids. Germline values: CDR1 MGHRA, CDR2 YSYEKL. The DNA for the CDR3 is TGCGCCAGCAGCCAAGGGTTCGCCTCCGGGGAGCTGTTTTTT. Its translation: CASSQGFASGELFF.

This clonotype was picked up a small number of times. The CDR3 reads CSARGEKSSYEQYF. CDR3 DNA: TGCAGTGCTAGAGGGGAGAAGAGCTCCTACGAGCAGTACTTC. The V call is TRBV20-1, the J call TRBJ2-7; weak D call: TRBD2 (5 bases). With 1 base removed from V and 0 bases from J, the gap between germline ends came to 10 bases. The germline V gene encodes CDR1 DFQATT and CDR2 SNEGSKA (reference sequence). The CDR3 totals 14 residues.

This clonotype was counted a few times. The gene calls are TRBV6-2 or TRBV6-3 and TRBJ2-1; possibly TRBD2 for D (6 bases). The CDR3 is made up of 18 amino acids. V lost 0 bases to trimming and J lost 8 bases, with 23 bases between them. The germline V gene has CDR1 MNHEY and CDR2 SVGEGT. The CDR3 DNA is TGTGCCAGCAGTTACTCGATACGTGTTTGGGACTCGGGGGATGAGCAGTTCTTC. Its protein is CASSYSIRVWDSGDEQFF.

This clonotype was seen at least ten times. This chain links TRBV9 with TRBJ2-3, with 9 bases lining up with TRBD2. Looked up from germline, CDR1 is SGDLS and CDR2 is YYNGEE. The CDR3 sequence is 15 residues long. J gave up 1 base and V 0 bases, and 0 bases lay outside the gene matches. The CDR3 loop is CASSVGTSGTDTQYF. The CDR3 DNA is TGTGCCAGCAGCGTAGGGACTAGCGGCACAGATACGCAGTATTTT. Filled out from reference TRBV9 and TRBJ2-3, the complete variable domain reads DSGVTQTPKHLITATGQRVTLRCSPRSGDLSVYWYQQSLDQGLQFLIQYYNGEERAKGNILERFSAQQFPDLHSELNLSSLELGDSALYFCASSVGTSGTDTQYFGPGTRLTVL.

Many counts were recorded for this clonotype. This rearrangement joins TRBV7-9 to TRBJ2-4; D remains unclear. The germline V gene encodes CDR1 SEHNR and CDR2 FQNEAQ (reference sequence). The CDR3 runs 14 residues. V lost 1 base to trimming and J lost 5 bases, with 9 bases between them. CDR3 DNA: TGTGCCAGCAGCTTAGGAGCTGGCGAAAACATTCAGTACTTC. Amino acid sequence: CASSLGAGENIQYF.

This clonotype was observed a few times. The CDR3 loop is CASSSGGELFF. The CDR3 coding sequence is TGTGCCAGCAGTTCTGGGGGGGAGCTGTTTTTT. The J gene is TRBJ2-2, the V gene TRBV27; no reliable D call. Trimming shortened V by 4 bases and J by 8 bases, and 5 bases separated the two germline ends. CDR3 length: 11 amino acids. Per the germline V gene, CDR1 is MNHEY and CDR2 is SMNVEV (reference sequence).

The V gene is TRBV6-6, the J gene TRBJ2-3; TRBD2 might be the D (5 bases). The CDR3 extends over 12 amino acids. Trimming stripped 8 bases from V and 5 bases from J, with 11 bases between. CDR1 and CDR2 from the germline V gene are MNHNY and SVGAGI (reference sequence). The CDR3 is CASASGIDTQYF. The CDR3 bases are TGTGCCAGCGCGAGCGGTATAGATACGCAGTATTTT.

The chain couples TRBV6-1 to TRBJ1-2; no clear D gene. V gave up 7 bases and J gave up 3 bases, with 12 bases separating them. The CDR3 spans 13 residues. Germline V lookup: CDR1 MNHNS, CDR2 SASEGT. The CDR3 coding sequence is TGTGCCAGCAACGAGGTAGCGGACTATGGCTACACCTTC. Amino acid sequence: CASNEVADYGYTF.

The V and J genes are TRBV27 and TRBJ2-2; D might be TRBD2 (6 bases). This CDR3 has 16 amino acids. With 5 bases removed from V and 0 bases from J, the gap between germline ends came to 13 bases. The V gene's germline CDR1 is MNHEY and CDR2 SMNVEV (reference sequence). The CDR3, as DNA: TGTGCCAGCAGTCTATGGGGAGGCACGAACACCGGGGAGCTGTTTTTT. Its translation is CASSLWGGTNTGELFF.

This clonotype was found many times. V usage is TRBV9 and J usage is TRBJ2-7, with TRBD2 identical over 7 bases. V gave up 2 bases and J gave up 6 bases; unmatched junction bases: 5. The germline gives CDR1 SGDLS, CDR2 YYNGEE. The CDR3 covers 13 residues. In nucleotides, the CDR3 is TGTGCCAGCAGCGTTGGCGGGAGTAGCGAGCAGTACTTC. Protein sequence: CASSVGGSSEQYF.

This clonotype was seen ten or more times. The gene calls are TRBV29-1 and TRBJ2-3, with 9 bases aligning to TRBD2. This CDR3 region has 13 residues. Germline assignment: CDR1 SQVTM and CDR2 ANQGSEA. The J segment lost 1 base and the V segment lost 5 bases, leaving 1 base of the junction unmatched. The chain's CDR3 is CSVRTSGTDTQYF. The CDR3 bases are TGCAGCGTTCGGACTAGCGGCACAGATACGCAGTATTTT.